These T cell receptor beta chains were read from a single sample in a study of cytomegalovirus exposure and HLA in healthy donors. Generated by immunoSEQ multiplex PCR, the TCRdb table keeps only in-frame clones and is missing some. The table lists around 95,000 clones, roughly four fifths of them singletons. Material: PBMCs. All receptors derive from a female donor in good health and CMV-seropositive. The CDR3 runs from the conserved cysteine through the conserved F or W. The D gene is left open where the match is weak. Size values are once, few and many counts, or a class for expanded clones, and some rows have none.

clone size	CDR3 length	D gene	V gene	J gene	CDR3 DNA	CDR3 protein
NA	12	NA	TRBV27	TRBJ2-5	TGTGCCAGCAGGGATCCCGGGGAGACCCAGTACTTC	CASRDPGETQYF
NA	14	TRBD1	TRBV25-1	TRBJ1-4	TGTGCCAGCAGTGAGTTGACAGGGAAGGAAAAACTGTTTTTT	CASSELTGKEKLFF
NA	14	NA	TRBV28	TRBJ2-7	TGTGCCAGCAGTTTCCGGTTCCGGGGTTACGAGCAGTACTTC	CASSFRFRGYEQYF
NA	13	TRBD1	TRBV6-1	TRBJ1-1	TGTGCCAGCAGCGGACACAGGGGAACTGAAGCTTTCTTT	CASSGHRGTEAFF
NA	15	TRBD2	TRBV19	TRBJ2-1	TGTGCCAGTACCCAGACTAGCGGGGGCGGGAATGAGCAGTTCTTC	CASTQTSGGGNEQFF
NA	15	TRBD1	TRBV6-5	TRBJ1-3	TGTGCCAGCAGCCAAGACAGGGTCTCTGGAAACACCATATATTTT	CASSQDRVSGNTIYF
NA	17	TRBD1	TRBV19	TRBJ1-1	TGTGCCAGTAGTATGATTTTGGGACAGGGTCTAAACACTGAAGCTTTCTTT	CASSMILGQGLNTEAFF
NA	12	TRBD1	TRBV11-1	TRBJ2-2	TGTGCCAGCAGGGACAGGGCTCGGGAGCTGTTTTTT	CASRDRARELFF
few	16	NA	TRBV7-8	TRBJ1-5	TGTGCCAGCAGCTTAGAGCGACAGCCTAGCAATCAGCCCCAGCATTTT	CASSLERQPSNQPQHF
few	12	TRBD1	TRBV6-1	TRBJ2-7	TGTGCCAGCAGTGCGACAGGGGTCGAGCAGTACTTC	CASSATGVEQYF
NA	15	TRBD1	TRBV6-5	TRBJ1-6	TGTGCCAGCAGCCCAAGGGGGCTGGGAAATTCACCCCTCCACTTT	CASSPRGLGNSPLHF
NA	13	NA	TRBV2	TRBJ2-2	TGTGCCAGCAGTCCAGCGAACACCGGGGAGCTGTTTTTT	CASSPANTGELFF
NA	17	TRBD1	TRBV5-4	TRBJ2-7	TGTGCCAGCAGCCTATTAAGTCTAGGACAGGGCGCCTACGAGCAGTACTTC	CASSLLSLGQGAYEQYF
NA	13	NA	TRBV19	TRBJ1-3	TGTGCCAGTACCCTTTCTTCTGGAAACACCATATATTTT	CASTLSSGNTIYF
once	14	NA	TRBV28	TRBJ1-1	TGTGCCAGCAGTCCCATAGCGGGTCACACTGAAGCTTTCTTT	CASSPIAGHTEAFF
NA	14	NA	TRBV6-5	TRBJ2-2	TGTGCCAGCAGTTCGCGGGGGAACACCGGGGAGCTGTTTTTT	CASSSRGNTGELFF
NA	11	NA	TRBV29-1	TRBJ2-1	TGCAGCGTTGGAGGAGGGTTCGAGAGGTTCTTC	CSVGGGFERFF
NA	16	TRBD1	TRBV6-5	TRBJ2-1	TGTGCCAGCAGTTACTCTGGGACAGGGACCTACAATGAGCAGTTCTTC	CASSYSGTGTYNEQFF
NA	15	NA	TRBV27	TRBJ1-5	TGTGCCAGCAGCCAAGGGGCAGGGCCGAATCAGCCCCAGCATTTT	CASSQGAGPNQPQHF
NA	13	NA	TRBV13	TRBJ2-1	TGTGCCAGCAGCCTCGAGCCCTACAATGAGCAGTTCTTC	CASSLEPYNEQFF
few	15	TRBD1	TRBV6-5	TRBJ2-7	TGTGCCAGCAGCGCGGGACAGGGATCAAATAACGAGCAGTACTTC	CASSAGQGSNNEQYF
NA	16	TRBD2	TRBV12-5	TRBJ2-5	TGTGCTAGTGGTGAATGGGGGGGAACACTCCAAGAGACCCAGTACTTC	CASGEWGGTLQETQYF
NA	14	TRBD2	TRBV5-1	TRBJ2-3	TGCGCCAGCAGCCCCGGACTAGCCCCCGATACGCAGTATTTT	CASSPGLAPDTQYF
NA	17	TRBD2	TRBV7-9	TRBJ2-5	TGTGCCAGCTGCCCCGCGGTGCTAGCGGGGGACCGAGAGACCCAGTACTTC	CASCPAVLAGDRETQYF
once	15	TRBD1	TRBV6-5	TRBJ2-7	TGTGCCAGCAGTTCCCCGGGACAGGGGTCCCACGAGCAGTACTTC	CASSSPGQGSHEQYF
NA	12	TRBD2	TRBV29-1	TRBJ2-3	TGCAGCGTTGGACGGGGGGAAGATACGCAGTATTTT	CSVGRGEDTQYF
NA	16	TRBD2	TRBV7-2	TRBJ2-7	TGTGCCAGCAGTCACACCCTAGCGGGGGCAGGGGACGAGCAGTACTTC	CASSHTLAGAGDEQYF
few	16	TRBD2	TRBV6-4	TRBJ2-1	TGTGCCAGCAGTGATATAGCGGGACGCTCCTACAATGAGCAGTTCTTC	CASSDIAGRSYNEQFF
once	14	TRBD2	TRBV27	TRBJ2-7	TGTGCCAGCAGTTTCCAGCGGGAGGCCCTAGAGCAGTACTTC	CASSFQREALEQYF
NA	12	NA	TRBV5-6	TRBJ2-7	TGTGCCAGCAGCATCACAGGGTACGAGCAGTACTTC	CASSITGYEQYF
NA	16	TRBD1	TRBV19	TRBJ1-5	TGTGCCACTAATTCCGGGACAGGGGCGAACAATCAGCCCCAGCATTTT	CATNSGTGANNQPQHF
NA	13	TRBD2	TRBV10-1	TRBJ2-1	TGCGCCAGCAGTGAAATCGCGGGAGGGGAGCAGTTCTTC	CASSEIAGGEQFF
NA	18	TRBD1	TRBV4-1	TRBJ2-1	TGCGCCAGCAGCTCCACCTATTTGGGACAGGGATCCTACAATGAGCAGTTCTTC	CASSSTYLGQGSYNEQFF
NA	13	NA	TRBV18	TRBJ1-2	TGTGCCAGCTCACCACCGGGCCACTATGGCTACACCTTC	CASSPPGHYGYTF
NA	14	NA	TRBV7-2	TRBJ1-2	TGTGCCAGCAGCTTTGCGGGACTTTCCGTTACATTGTTCTTC	CASSFAGLSVTLFF
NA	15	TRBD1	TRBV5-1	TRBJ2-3	TGCGCCAGCAGCTTGGGGGACAGGGGGGGGGATACGCAGTATTTT	CASSLGDRGGDTQYF
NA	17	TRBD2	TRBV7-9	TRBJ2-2	TGTGCCAGCAGCTTAGCGGCGGGGGAGGACTACACCGGGGAGCTGTTTTTT	CASSLAAGEDYTGELFF
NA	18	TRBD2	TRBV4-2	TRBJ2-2	TGTGCCAGCAGCCAAGAAAAACTAGCGGGAGTGACCACCGGGGAGCTGTTTTTT	CASSQEKLAGVTTGELFF
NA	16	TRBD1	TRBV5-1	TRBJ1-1	TGCGCCAGCAGCTTAGGGACAGGAGGCCGGGGCACTGAAGCTTTCTTT	CASSLGTGGRGTEAFF
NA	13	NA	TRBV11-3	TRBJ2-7	TGTGCCAGCAGCCCCGGCCGGGTAGACGAGCAGTACTTC	CASSPGRVDEQYF
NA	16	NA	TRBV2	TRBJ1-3	TGTGCCAGCAGTCAAAACCGCCAGGGTGCTGGAAACACCATATATTTT	CASSQNRQGAGNTIYF
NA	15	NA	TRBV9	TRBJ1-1	TGTGCCAGCAACGGAGGGGCGCCAATGAACACTGAAGCTTTCTTT	CASNGGAPMNTEAFF
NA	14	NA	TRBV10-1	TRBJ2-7	TGCGCCAGCAGCGATCGACTGCATCCCTACGAGCAGTACTTC	CASSDRLHPYEQYF
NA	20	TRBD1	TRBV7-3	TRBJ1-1	TGTGCCAGCAGCGCTCGCCAAGCAAGGGACAGGAGAATTTTGGGGACTGAAGCTTTCTTT	CASSARQARDRRILGTEAFF